Following are 8 T cell receptor beta chains from one sample sequenced in a study of T cells in Graves' hyperthyroidism and ophthalmopathy. Amplification of TCR beta CDR3 regions used RNA as the template. HTBI primers were the set used in a first-round RT-PCR of the TCR CDR3. MiXCR, run by TCRdb on the multiplex PCR reads, gives a single entry per CDR3 protein. Counted here are 480,000 or so distinct CDR3 sequences, roughly 45% occurring once; the ten biggest clones make up about two fifths. The specimen sequenced was peripheral blood or thyroid tissue (not recorded which). Every receptor here comes from an adult woman with Graves' disease, either hyperthyroidism or ophthalmopathy (not recorded which).

This chain connects TRBV25-1 to TRBJ2-7; no clear D gene. The germline V and J ends were trimmed by 11 bases and 5 bases, with 22 bases remaining between them. The CDR3 spans 14 residues. Germline assignment: CDR1 MGHDK and CDR2 SYGVNS. CDR3 in DNA: TGTGCCGCCAGCGAAACGGGTCTACACGACGAGCAGTACTTC. Translating it yields CAASETGLHDEQYF.

Concerning this clonotype itself: Mismatch with germline at one junction end may stem from a read error. The chain carries TRBV28 and TRBJ2-7; the D gene is possibly TRBD2 (5 bases). CDR3 length: 12 residues. CDR1 is MDHEN and CDR2 is SYDVKM in the germline V gene. CDR3 nucleotide sequence: TGTGCCAGCAGTTTAAAGAGGGCCCCCCCCTCCTTC. Protein product: CASSLKRAPPSF.

This clonotype was found many times. This chain links TRBV7-2 with TRBJ2-2; 13 bases map to TRBD2. Trimming at V came to 4 bases and at J to 8 bases, leaving 7 bases not matched to a gene. CDR3 length: 16 amino acids. Germline V gene data show CDR1 as SGHTA and CDR2 as FQGNSA. For the CDR3, the DNA is TGTGCCAGCAGCTCAGCGCCGGGACTAGCGGGAGGGGAGCTGTTTTTT. Its protein product is CASSSAPGLAGGELFF. The entire variable domain, with the rest obtained from reference TRBV7-2 and TRBJ2-2, is as follows: GAGVSQSPSNKVTEKGKDVELRCDPISGHTALYWYRQSLGQGLEFLIYFQGNSAPDKSGLPSDRFSAERTGGSVSTLTIQRTQQEDSAVYLCASSSAPGLAGGELFFGEGSRLTVL.

The sample holds a few counts of this clonotype. The V and J genes are TRBV6-6 and TRBJ1-1; D perhaps matches TRBD1 (5 bases). CDR1 is MNHNY and CDR2 is SVGAGI in the germline V gene (reference sequence). This CDR3 is built from 12 residues. Deletions cut 6 bases from V and 8 bases from J, with 13 bases between. CDR3 sequence: CASRSTAREAFF. CDR3 nucleotide sequence: TGTGCCAGCAGATCGACAGCCAGAGAAGCTTTCTTT.

The chain carries TRBV10-3 and TRBJ1-3, with D possibly being TRBD1 (6 bases). There are 14 residues in the CDR3. Trimming removed 6 bases at V and 4 bases at J, with 13 bases between. The germline V gene has CDR1 ENHRY and CDR2 SYGVKD. The DNA of the CDR3 is TGTGCCATCAGGTCGGACAGTCTAGGAAACACCATATATTTT. This encodes CAIRSDSLGNTIYF.

A few counts support this clonotype. This rearrangement joins TRBV25-1 to TRBJ1-5; perhaps TRBD1 as D (6 bases). The germline gives CDR1 MGHDK, CDR2 SYGVNS. The V and J ends lost 6 bases and 11 bases respectively, with 23 bases between them. This CDR3 comprises 15 residues. CDR3 region: CASSPWEDSSGAQHF. CDR3 in DNA: TGTGCCAGCAGCCCGTGGGAGGACAGCTCGGGGGCCCAGCATTTT.

In its sample, this clonotype was seen many times. In DNA, the CDR3 is TGCAGTGCTACCTCTGGGGGTAGGAGTGATCAGCCCCAGCATTTT. This codes for CSATSGGRSDQPQHF. The gene calls are TRBV20-1 and TRBJ1-5; a possible D gene is TRBD1 (5 bases). The germline gives CDR1 DFQATT, CDR2 SNEGSKA (reference sequence). The CDR3 has 15 residues. V dropped 4 bases and J dropped 5 bases, with 18 bases sitting between them.

The CDR3 spells CASSTTGVSAAFF. In DNA, the CDR3 is TGTGCCAGCAGTACGACAGGGGTTTCGGCTGCTTTCTTT. The chain is built from TRBV12-3 or TRBV12-4 and TRBJ1-1, with 8 nucleotides matching TRBD1. V shed 5 bases, J shed 11 bases, and the junction held 10 bases outside the gene matches. There are 13 residues in the CDR3.